This T cell receptor beta chain was retrieved from a study of cytotoxic CD8 clonotypes in ibrutinib-treated CLL. Study-wide context: Once treatment had gone on for a median of approximately 11 months, range 6 to 36, response samples were drawn.

Repertoires were generated with immunoSEQ multiplex PCR, while TCRdb's copy carries only in-frame clones and drops some. The sample contains over 100,000 clones, approximately 83% of which appear only once. Germline-derived CDR1 and CDR2 are SGHDT and YYEEEE. Trimming took off 1 base at V and 2 bases at J, with 22 bases between the two ends. The CDR3 length is 18 residues. Study findings and constraints: T-cell clonality at baseline went above that of age-matched healthy donors and rose and fell with circulating CD8+ T-cell counts.

On this clone: What it binds is unknown.

The chain couples TRBV5-6 to TRBJ2-7, with D perhaps matching TRBD2 (6 bases). The clonotype was recovered from a human donor with chronic lymphocytic leukemia. This specimen consisted of PBMCs, obtained after 24 months of ibrutinib treatment. In DNA form, the CDR3 reads TGTGCCAGCAGCTTGTCACTTAACCGACGGGAGCGCCCCTACGAGCAGTACTTC. This codes for CASSLSLNRRERPYEQYF.